The subject of this entry is one T cell receptor beta chain. Its antigen is not known. The CDR3 runs to 16 residues. With V trimmed by 5 bases and J by 4 bases, 12 bases remained unmatched. Germline CDR1 is SGHVS and CDR2 is FQNEAQ. The PCR had 60 Vbeta and 13 Jbeta primers. Profiling relied on immunoSEQ multiplex PCR, and the TCRdb table lists in-frame clones only, not all of them. The profile shows more than 200,000 clones, 82% of them singletons. The data were taken from a study of cytomegalovirus exposure and HLA in healthy donors. Study summary: The approximately 120 million unique TCR beta sequences, from about 179 million T cells, were found by an earlier analysis. The Caucasian-associated ancestry cluster held more than 80% of roughly 400 genotyped donors.

Study results and caveats: In an earlier analysis, most TCR beta V segments were productive about 87% or about 30% of the time.

This sequence originates from a middle-aged man in good health and CMV-seropositive. The source material was PBMCs. The V call is TRBV7-8, the J call TRBJ1-1, with 8 positions matching TRBD1. The CDR3 region is CASSREGQARSTEAFF. The CDR3 DNA reads as TGTGCCAGCAGCCGAGAGGGACAGGCTAGAAGCACTGAAGCTTTCTTT.